Below, 18 T cell receptor beta chains from the same sample are listed, as sequenced in a study of response to subunit inactivated influenza vaccine. One entry per CDR3 protein, called by TCRdb with MiXCR from the RT-PCR reads. In the table there are about 500,000 distinct CDR3 sequences, about an eighth of which are singletons. The source was PBMCs from blood, collected 45 days after vaccination. The receptors here all came from a man over 45 who received an inactivated influenza vaccine.

CDR3 in amino acids: CASSLGGVKEQYF. CDR3 bases: TGTGCCAGCAGCTTAGGAGGGGTCAAGGAGCAGTACTTC. The chain combines TRBV11-2 with TRBJ2-7; the D gene could be TRBD1 or TRBD2 (5 bases each). Germline V gene sequence: CDR1 SGHAT, CDR2 FQNNGV. This CDR3 comprises 13 residues. The V end was cut by 1 base, the J end by 7 bases, with 11 bases between.

This clonotype was observed a few times. This sequence joins TRBV20-1 and TRBJ2-3; 8 positions match TRBD1. V dropped 4 bases and J dropped 1; count of bases not matched to a gene: 7. From germline, CDR1 is DFQATT and CDR2 SNEGSKA (reference sequence). There are 15 residues in the CDR3. CDR3 sequence (DNA): TGCAGTGCTATATTTCCGGGACAGGGCACAGATACGCAGTATTTT. Protein sequence: CSAIFPGQGTDTQYF.

This clonotype was picked up many times. This chain joins TRBV7-7 and TRBJ2-5, with 9 bases identical to TRBD1. V lost 5 bases, J lost 7 bases, and 5 bases stayed unmatched. Germline CDR1 and CDR2: SSHAT and FNYEAQ (reference sequence). CDR3 length: 13 amino acids. CDR3 sequence reads: CASSRDREGTQYF. The CDR3 DNA is TGTGCCAGCAGCAGGGACAGGGAAGGGACCCAGTACTTC.

This clonotype was observed a handful of times. V is TRBV18 and J is TRBJ2-1; TRBD2 matches 10 bases. Trimming took 0 bases from V and 2 from J; bases not matched to a gene: 4. The CDR3 consists of 17 residues. Germline CDR1 reads KGHSH; CDR2 reads LQKENI. This CDR3 reads CASSPPSGGGTYNEQFF. DNA of the CDR3: TGTGCCAGCTCACCACCGAGCGGGGGGGGCACCTACAATGAGCAGTTCTTC.

The CDR3 nucleotides are TGTGCCATCAGTGAGGGGATAGCGGGGATAATCGAAAAGAACACCGGGGAGCTGTTTTTT. Encoded protein: CAISEGIAGIIEKNTGELFF. V is TRBV10-3 and J is TRBJ2-2, with TRBD2 matching over 8 bases. The CDR3 is 20 amino acids. Germline lookup yields CDR1 ENHRY and CDR2 SYGVKD. V shed 2 bases and J 1 base; nucleotides not matched to a gene: 15.

There are a few counts of this clonotype. The chain employs TRBV7-2 and TRBJ2-1; TRBD2 matches at 9 bases. Germline CDR1 SGHTA, CDR2 FQGNSA. V lost 3 bases, J lost 6 bases, and 6 bases stayed unmatched. CDR3 length equals 15 residues. The CDR3 DNA sequence: TGTGCCAGCAGCTTCTGGGCGGGAGGGCGCAATGAGCAGTTCTTC. Encoded protein: CASSFWAGGRNEQFF. The complete variable domain, with remaining parts taken from reference TRBV7-2 and TRBJ2-1, reads GAGVSQSPSNKVTEKGKDVELRCDPISGHTALYWYRQSLGQGLEFLIYFQGNSAPDKSGLPSDRFSAERTGGSVSTLTIQRTQQEDSAVYLCASSFWAGGRNEQFFGPGTRLTVL.

This clonotype has ten or more counts. This chain uses TRBV15 with TRBJ2-7; D gene ambiguous. Germline lookup yields CDR1 LNHNV and CDR2 YYDKDF (reference sequence). The CDR3 loop spans 15 amino acids. V shed 4 bases and J shed 2 bases, with 15 bases lying between them. CDR3 nucleotide sequence: TGTGCCACCAGCACTGCGCCCGAGGTCCCCTACGAGCAGTACTTC. This codes for CATSTAPEVPYEQYF.

J is TRBJ2-1 and V is TRBV6-2 or TRBV6-3; 12 bases align to TRBD1. J was trimmed by 8 bases and V by 2 bases; bases with no gene match: 4. The CDR3 sequence is 15 residues long. Germline V gene sequence: CDR1 MNHEY, CDR2 SVGEGT. Here the CDR3 DNA reads TGTGCCAGCAGTTACGGGACAGGGGGCTGGGATGAGCAGTTCTTC. Translation gives CASSYGTGGWDEQFF.

This clonotype was observed at least ten times. The V and J genes are TRBV20-1 and TRBJ2-5; weak D call: TRBD2 (6 bases). The CDR3 consists of 13 residues. V was trimmed by 5 bases and J by 2 bases, leaving 12 bases between them. Germline V lookup: CDR1 DFQATT, CDR2 SNEGSKA (reference sequence). As DNA, the CDR3 is TGCAGTGCTGACCGGGACTCACAAGAGACCCAGTACTTC. It specifies CSADRDSQETQYF.

This clonotype was picked up a small number of times. The chain employs TRBV6-4 and TRBJ2-1; 10 nucleotides match TRBD2. V lost 2 bases and J lost 10; bases outside the gene matches: 17. This CDR3 spans 18 amino acids. The V gene's germline CDR1 is MRHNA and CDR2 SNTAGT. Here the CDR3 reads CASSDRRIAGGPMGEQFF. The CDR3 bases are TGTGCCAGCAGTGACCGCCGTATAGCGGGAGGCCCTATGGGGGAGCAGTTCTTC.

Only a few counts were recorded for this clonotype. The chain combines TRBV18 with TRBJ1-2, with D uncertain. The CDR3 spans 12 residues. CDR1 KGHSH and CDR2 LQKENI come from the germline V gene. V lost 2 bases, J lost 8 bases, and 9 bases lay in between. CDR3 nucleotides: TGTGCCAGCTCACCAGTAGGGCTGGGCTACACCTTC. Translating gives CASSPVGLGYTF.

The chain employs TRBV27 and TRBJ2-7; 7 positions agree with TRBD2. The CDR3 is 15 amino acids. CDR1 MNHEY and CDR2 SMNVEV come from the germline V gene (reference sequence). V lost 0 bases to trimming and J lost 4 bases; unmatched junction nucleotides: 6. The CDR3 DNA reads as TGTGCCAGCAGTTTATCTCTAGCGGCTCTTTACGAGCAGTACTTC. This sequence encodes CASSLSLAALYEQYF.

The J gene is TRBJ2-1, the V gene TRBV5-5, with TRBD2 identical over 11 bases. Germline trimming cut 5 bases from V and 0 bases from J; bases unmatched to any gene: 4. CDR1 and CDR2 (germline): SGHKS, YYEKEE (reference sequence). This CDR3 contains 16 residues. The CDR3 is CASRHGTSGSYNEQFF. CDR3 coding DNA: TGTGCCAGCAGGCACGGGACTAGCGGCTCCTACAATGAGCAGTTCTTC.

This clonotype has a count of ten or more. The V and J genes are TRBV7-2 and TRBJ2-5, with unresolved D. Germline values: CDR1 SGHTA, CDR2 FQGNSA. This CDR3 contains 12 residues. V shed 5 bases and J shed 4 bases, with 8 bases lying between them. CDR3 bases: TGTGCCAGCAGCCGCCGGTCAGAGACCCAGTACTTC. Its protein product is CASSRRSETQYF. Full variable domain (outside the CDR3, taken from reference TRBV7-2 and TRBJ2-5): GAGVSQSPSNKVTEKGKDVELRCDPISGHTALYWYRQSLGQGLEFLIYFQGNSAPDKSGLPSDRFSAERTGGSVSTLTIQRTQQEDSAVYLCASSRRSETQYFGPGTRLLVL.

Ten or more counts support this clonotype. This sequence joins TRBV20-1 and TRBJ2-1; a weak D match, TRBD1 (6 bases). Germline CDR1 and CDR2: DFQATT and SNEGSKA (reference sequence). V was shortened by 0 bases and J by 8 bases, with 14 bases between the two germline ends. This CDR3 spans 14 amino acids. CDR3: CSARDYDRRDEQFF. The CDR3 DNA sequence: TGCAGTGCTAGAGATTACGACAGGAGAGATGAGCAGTTCTTC.

This clonotype was recorded a few times. This sequence joins TRBV7-2 and TRBJ1-5; no definite D call. V lost 5 bases and J lost 3, with 14 bases in between. The CDR3 has 15 residues. Per the germline V gene, CDR1 is SGHTA and CDR2 is FQGNSA. This CDR3 reads CASSPGPAPNQPQHF. The CDR3 nucleotides are TGTGCCAGCAGCCCCGGACCTGCGCCCAATCAGCCCCAGCATTTT.

This clonotype has just a few counts. J is TRBJ2-7 and V is TRBV12-3 or TRBV12-4, with 15 positions matching TRBD2. The junction had 6 bases not matched to a gene; V was cut back by 5 bases and J by 4 bases. This CDR3 comprises 16 residues. Written as DNA, the CDR3 is TGTGCCAGCAGTGCGGGACTAGCGGGAGGTGGTTACGAGCAGTACTTC. Translated: CASSAGLAGGGYEQYF.

This clonotype turned up a few times. This chain connects TRBV12-3 or TRBV12-4 to TRBJ2-2; 12 bases agree with TRBD1. V lost 6 bases and J lost 5; bases outside the gene matches: 10. CDR3 length: 17 amino acids. This chain's CDR3 is CASRGRDRGRRTGELFF. The CDR3 DNA sequence: TGTGCCAGCAGGGGCCGGGACAGGGGGCGACGGACCGGGGAGCTGTTTTTT.